This T cell receptor beta chain was sequenced during a study of CD8+CD57+ T cells in acquired aplastic anemia. About the study: Sorted CD4+ and CD8+ cells gave a mean 3.2 ug DNA, range about 0.19 to 27.4 ug. Study-level points and caveats: Controls did not differ significantly from patients in CD8+ Simpson's diversity. Patients and controls shared approximately 30 CD8+ CDR3 sequences.

A word on this clonotype: Its antigen is undetermined.

This CDR3 comprises 13 residues. Germline V lookup: CDR1 DFQATT, CDR2 SNEGSKA (reference sequence). V lost 4 bases, J lost 3 bases, and 13 bases lay in between. Using genomic DNA as the template, TCR beta VDJ and CDR3 profiling was carried out. TCRdb reanalysed the reads using MiXCR and keeps one entry per CDR3 protein. Of approximately 380,000 distinct CDR3 sequences listed, 55% to 70% are singletons. This rearrangement joins TRBV20-1 to TRBJ2-7, with D perhaps matching TRBD1 or TRBD2 (5 bases each). The sequence was collected from a human donor in good health, serving as a control. Sequenced: sorted CD4+, CD8+, or CD8+CD57+ T cells (not recorded which) from PBMCs. CDR3 sequence: CSAKRQGNYEQYF. Written as DNA, the CDR3 is TGCAGTGCTAAGCGGCAGGGTAACTACGAGCAGTACTTC.